This T cell receptor beta chain appears in the sequencing data of a study of PD-1 blockade in classical Hodgkin lymphoma. Study-level findings and limits: TCR diversity at baseline was reported to be reduced in newly diagnosed patients relative to healthy donors. What caused the repertoire differences, perhaps disease activity or prior therapy, remains undefined.

For this clone: The antigen is undetermined.

Sequenced by immunoSEQ multiplex PCR; TCRdb stores in-frame clones only, minus some. The data hold about 46,000 clones, with approximately 91% observed a single time. Time point: newly diagnosed, previously untreated cHL patient sample. For comparison, PBMCs from newly diagnosed, untreated classical Hodgkin lymphoma were used. Trimming pared 4 bases from V and 1 base from J, leaving 14 bases between. From germline, CDR1 is MNHNS and CDR2 SASEGT. This CDR3 has 16 residues. The gene calls are TRBV6-1 and TRBJ2-1, with unresolved D. The receptor was isolated from a human donor with classical Hodgkin lymphoma. Sequenced material: peripheral blood mononuclear cells (PBMCs). CDR3 protein: CASSGHSGDSYNEQFF. CDR3 bases: TGTGCCAGCAGTGGGCACTCGGGCGATTCCTACAATGAGCAGTTCTTC.